The sequence of this TCR beta chain was determined in a study of shared clonotypes between healthy human individuals. Deep-level settings were used for running the assay. Only in-frame clones appear in the TCRdb table, and some are missing; sequencing was by immunoSEQ multiplex PCR. The sample contains 1,400,000 or so clones, about 98.5% of which appear only once. Splitting of CD4+ cells produced CD45RA+ naive and CD45RA-negative memory subsets. This CDR3 is built from 11 residues. Per germline, CDR1 MDHEN and CDR2 SYDVKM. V was shortened by 6 bases and J by 3 bases, with 5 bases between the two germline ends.

The TCR sequence derives from a man between 25 and 39 years old in good health. V and J are TRBV28 and TRBJ2-5; D unclear. Sequencing was carried out using naive CD4+ T cells sorted from blood. The subset here: CD45RA+ positively selected. The CDR3, as DNA: TGTGCCAGCAGCACAAAAGAGACCCAGTACTTC. Protein: CASSTKETQYF.